A selection of T cell receptor beta chains follows, all from one sample in a study of regulatory T cells in long-lasting Graves disease. From the multiplex PCR reads, TCRdb called clonotypes with MiXCR, one entry per CDR3 protein. This sample has approximately 400,000 distinct CDR3 sequences, with roughly a sixth found just once. The material sequenced was peripheral blood mononuclear cells (PBMCs), taken at new diagnosis, from a patient treated with antithyroid drugs. These TCRs come from a female donor with Graves disease. The CDR3 runs from the conserved cysteine through the conserved F or W. A D gene is named only where the DNA matches it firmly. Only part of the rows carry a size: once, few, many, or a class if the clone is expanded.

V	D	J	size	CDR3	DNA
TRBV27	.	TRBJ2-3	many	CASSLDSGTDTQYF	TGTGCCAGCAGTTTAGACAGCGGGACAGATACGCAGTATTTT
TRBV29-1	TRBD2	TRBJ2-1	many	CSVASTTGTSGSRRSNEQFF	TGCAGCGTGGCCTCAACTACCGGGACTAGCGGGAGTAGAAGGAGCAATGAGCAGTTCTTC
TRBV28	TRBD1	TRBJ1-5	many	CASSLPGQGNQPQHF	TGTGCCAGCAGTCTTCCCGGACAGGGTAATCAGCCCCAGCATTTT
TRBV9	TRBD1	TRBJ1-1	few	CASSVRDSLNTEAFF	TGTGCCAGCAGCGTTAGGGACAGCCTGAACACTGAAGCTTTCTTT
TRBV7-2	.	TRBJ2-1	.	CASSPSSGATRGEQFF	TGTGCCAGCAGCCCAAGTTCTGGGGCTACACGGGGCGAGCAGTTCTTC
TRBV3-1	TRBD1	TRBJ1-1	many	CASSHKDRANTEAFF	TGTGCCAGCAGCCACAAGGACAGGGCGAACACTGAAGCTTTCTTT
TRBV29-1	.	TRBJ1-2	many	CSVVGRQGLPYGYTF	TGCAGCGTTGTGGGTCGTCAGGGGCTCCCCTATGGCTACACCTTC
TRBV10-2	.	TRBJ2-1	few	CASSESGRGQFF	TGCGCCAGCAGTGAGTCGGGCAGGGGTCAGTTCTTC
TRBV25-1	.	TRBJ1-6	many	CASTEDGYNSPLHF	TGTGCCAGCACTGAGGACGGCTATAATTCACCCCTCCACTTT
TRBV29-1	TRBD1	TRBJ2-7	many	CSVEGQGGSGYEQYF	TGCAGCGTCGAGGGACAGGGAGGAAGCGGCTACGAGCAGTACTTC
TRBV6-1	TRBD1	TRBJ1-1	many	CASSNPPSDRGTEAFF	TGTGCCAGCAGTAACCCACCCTCTGACAGGGGAACTGAAGCTTTCTTT
TRBV25-1	TRBD1	TRBJ1-1	.	CASNSFGTATEAFF	TGTGCCAGCAACTCGTTTGGGACAGCGACTGAAGCTTTCTTT
TRBV3-1	TRBD2	TRBJ2-1	.	CASSLGGLAGAYNEQFF	TGTGCCAGCAGCCTCGGGGGGTTAGCGGGAGCCTACAATGAGCAGTTCTTC
TRBV18	.	TRBJ2-7	many	CASSPPGKTYEQYF	TGTGCCAGCTCACCACCCGGGAAAACCTACGAGCAGTACTTC
TRBV27	TRBD1	TRBJ2-1	many	CASSLTTGGIGNEQFF	TGTGCCAGCAGTTTAACCACAGGGGGGATAGGCAATGAGCAGTTCTTC
TRBV6-2/TRBV6-3	.	TRBJ2-1	.	CASSYGGGPGNEQFF	TGTGCCAGCAGTTACGGCGGGGGCCCAGGGAATGAGCAGTTCTTC
TRBV18	.	TRBJ2-7	.	CASSPPKGSGEQYF	TGTGCCAGCTCACCACCGAAGGGGTCGGGCGAGCAGTACTTC
TRBV4-1	.	TRBJ2-3	.	CASSLGEASGYKRIIIAQYF	TGCGCCAGCAGCCTAGGCGAGGCATCAGGCTACAAAAGGATTATTATTGCGCAGTATTTT
TRBV18	.	TRBJ2-3	few	CASSPTDVTDTQYF	TGTGCCAGCTCACCAACGGACGTCACAGATACGCAGTATTTT
TRBV7-9	TRBD1	TRBJ2-2	.	CASSFDWTGPGTGELFF	TGTGCCAGCAGCTTCGATTGGACAGGGCCCGGGACCGGGGAGCTGTTTTTT
TRBV28	.	TRBJ2-7	many	CASSRAGPDYEQYF	TGTGCCAGCAGTAGAGCCGGGCCGGACTACGAGCAGTACTTC
TRBV12-3/TRBV12-4	TRBD2	TRBJ2-2	many	CASKRTSGVPIGELFF	TGTGCCAGCAAAAGGACTAGCGGGGTCCCGATTGGGGAGCTGTTTTTT
TRBV19	.	TRBJ2-2	.	CASSITGTVTGELFF	TGTGCCAGTAGTATCACGGGCACCGTCACCGGGGAGCTGTTTTTT
TRBV20-1	.	TRBJ2-7	many	CSATSLLETNYEQYF	TGCAGTGCAACCTCGCTTTTGGAGACTAACTACGAGCAGTACTTC
TRBV11-2	.	TRBJ2-5	many	CASSLVGGRGETQYF	TGTGCCAGCAGCTTAGTTGGCGGACGGGGGGAGACCCAGTACTTC
TRBV7-9	.	TRBJ1-6	many	CASSPPRDSPLHF	TGTGCCAGCAGCCCCCCCCGTGATTCACCCCTCCACTTT
TRBV27	TRBD1	TRBJ2-6	.	CASRGEDRVGVLTF	TGTGCCAGCAGAGGAGAGGACAGGGTCGGCGTCCTGACTTTC